The 6 T cell receptor beta chains given below trace back to one sample, sequenced in a study of siplizumab effects on memory and regulatory T cells. This table comes from immunoSEQ multiplex PCR, and its TCRdb copy is limited to in-frame clones, with some not included. The sample lists fewer than 100,000 clones, 94% occurring once. The specimen was non-Treg CD4+ T cells sorted from blood. The receptor source for this set is a human donor in good health.

The chain combines TRBV7-2 with TRBJ1-2; the D gene is possibly TRBD1 (5 bases). V was shortened by 1 base and J by 4 bases, with 10 bases between the two germline ends. The CDR3 consists of 14 residues. CDR1 and CDR2 (germline): SGHTA, FQGNSA. In nucleotides, the CDR3 is TGTGCCAGCAGCTTAGTTACAGGTAGCTATGGCTACACCTTC. It translates to CASSLVTGSYGYTF.

This chain connects TRBV6-5 to TRBJ1-2; possible D gene TRBD1, 6 bases. V lost 6 bases to trimming and J lost 4 bases, with 12 bases between them. The CDR3 runs to 13 residues. Germline V CDR1 and CDR2: MNHEY, SVGAGI. The CDR3 DNA reads as TGTGCCAGCAGCTGGACAGAATCCTATGGCTACACCTTC. It codes for CASSWTESYGYTF.

This chain joins TRBV25-1 and TRBJ1-5; unclear D gene. The ends were cut back, 5 bases at V and 5 bases at J, with 13 bases in the middle. The CDR3 length is 14 residues. Germline V lookup: CDR1 MGHDK, CDR2 SYGVNS. CDR3 DNA sequence: TGTGCCAGCAGTTTGGACGGAGAATATCAGCCCCAGCATTTT. It encodes CASSLDGEYQPQHF.

The genes are TRBV5-4 and TRBJ1-4; maybe TRBD1 (5 bases). The V and J ends lost 3 bases and 3 bases respectively, with 12 bases between them. Germline-derived CDR1 and CDR2 are SGHNT and YYREEE (reference sequence). There are 15 residues in the CDR3. CDR3 amino acids: CASSWTGTSNEKLFF. CDR3 DNA: TGTGCCAGCAGCTGGACCGGGACCTCTAATGAAAAACTGTTTTTT.

This chain links TRBV7-2 with TRBJ2-4, with 9 positions matching TRBD1. The CDR3 runs to 17 residues. CDR1 is SGHTA and CDR2 is FQGNSA in the germline V gene. With V trimmed by 2 bases and J by 0 bases, 5 bases remained unmatched. The CDR3 DNA is TGTGCCAGCAGCTTAATGGGACAGGGCATAGCCAAAAACATTCAGTACTTC. Protein: CASSLMGQGIAKNIQYF.

This clone has only one observation. The chain couples TRBV19 to TRBJ1-2, with 8 bases lining up with TRBD1. The V gene's germline CDR1 is LNHDA and CDR2 SQIVND (reference sequence). This CDR3 comprises 14 residues. J gave up 7 bases and V 6 bases, and 10 bases lay outside the gene matches. This CDR3 is CASSQTPGGSGYTF. CDR3 sequence (DNA): TGTGCCAGTAGCCAAACCCCAGGGGGCTCTGGCTACACCTTC.